The T cell receptor beta chain described here comes from a study of tumor and adjacent non-tumor tissue in lung cancer. Study information: Histology: about twelve adenocarcinoma, a couple of squamous cell carcinoma, 1 small cell lung cancer.

The library came from three nested PCR rounds adapted from ARM-PCR protocols. TCRdb re-analysed the multiplex PCR reads in MiXCR, keeping a single row per CDR3 protein. Found here are about 76,000 distinct CDR3 sequences, less than 75% of them singletons; the top ten hold over 9.5%. Trimming took 3 bases from V and 4 from J, leaving 7 bases between them. Germline-derived CDR1 and CDR2 are SQVTM and ANQGSEA. The CDR3 has 12 residues. This sample's RNA came from whole unsorted tissue. Whole-study results and caveats: Tumor tissue had significantly higher TCR diversity than normal lung.

This clonotype is classed as medium-sized. Its target is unknown. Sequencing was performed on lung tumor tissue. V and J are TRBV29-1 and TRBJ2-1; no clear D. The receptor comes from a woman aged 65 to 85 with non-small cell lung cancer. The CDR3: CSVEGIYNEQFF. CDR3 nucleotide sequence: TGCAGCGTTGAGGGCATTTACAATGAGCAGTTCTTC.